This TCR beta chain was captured in a study of T cells after yellow fever vaccination. This clonotype was observed at least ten times. There are 16 residues in the CDR3. With V trimmed by 5 bases and J by 0 bases, 6 bases remained unmatched. Germline V lookup: CDR1 SGHTA, CDR2 FQGNSA. In TCRdb, the 5' RACE reads were re-called with MiXCR into one record per CDR3 protein. The table lists roughly 65,000 distinct CDR3 sequences, around 6.2% of them singletons, with 2.2% in the top ten. This chain connects TRBV7-2 to TRBJ2-4; 8 bases align to TRBD1. The sequences come from CD4+ T cells sorted from PBMCs, collected roughly 15 days after the first yellow fever vaccination. The clonotype comes from a man between 18 and 29 years old who received the YFV17D yellow fever vaccine. This CDR3 is CASSPRTGLAKNIQYF. CDR3 DNA sequence: TGTGCCAGCAGCCCCCGGACAGGGCTAGCCAAAAACATTCAGTACTTC.